Each of the 25 T cell receptor beta chains below was sequenced from the same sample in a study of CDR3 diversity in severe acne. TCRdb redid the calling of the PCR reads with MiXCR, one entry per CDR3 protein. Of 84,000 or so distinct CDR3 sequences in the sample, roughly half were seen once. What was sequenced was blood. The receptors were gathered from a male donor in good health, serving as a control.

This clonotype occurred once. The chain carries TRBV2 and TRBJ2-7; D possibly corresponds to TRBD2 (5 bases). V was trimmed by 9 bases and J by 0 bases, leaving 21 bases between them. Germline V gives CDR1 SNHLY, CDR2 FYNNEI. There are 16 residues in the CDR3. CDR3 sequence: CASTTRASPSSYEQYF. The CDR3 bases are TGTGCCAGTACCACTAGGGCGTCCCCTAGCTCCTACGAGCAGTACTTC.

The V call is TRBV12-3 or TRBV12-4, the J call TRBJ1-6; no clear D gene. This CDR3 is built from 12 residues. Trimming took off 3 bases at V and 10 bases at J, with 7 bases between the two ends. This CDR3 is CASSLAYSPLHF. The CDR3 DNA reads as TGTGCCAGCAGTTTGGCGTACTCACCCCTCCACTTT.

This clonotype was detected many times. This chain links TRBV2 with TRBJ1-4, with 10 bases identical to TRBD1. Germline-derived CDR1 and CDR2 are SNHLY and FYNNEI. The CDR3 is 15 residues long. V shed 6 bases and J 4 bases; nucleotides not matched to a gene: 5. CDR3 region: CASSRRTGGNEKLFF. CDR3 bases: TGTGCCAGCAGCCGAAGGACAGGGGGTAATGAAAAACTGTTTTTT.

This clonotype was detected ten times or more. This sequence joins TRBV7-3 and TRBJ1-2; D unresolved. CDR1 is SGHTA, CDR2 FQGTGA, per germline. Trimming cost V 6 bases and J 0 bases, with 8 bases left between them. CDR3 size: 13 residues. CDR3 protein: CASSVGTNYGYTF. The CDR3 region has the DNA TGTGCCAGCAGTGTGGGTACTAACTATGGCTACACCTTC. Supplemented by reference TRBV7-3 and TRBJ1-2, the full variable domain reads GAGVSQTPSNKVTEKGKYVELRCDPISGHTALYWYRQSLGQGPEFLIYFQGTGAADDSGLPNDRFFAVRPEGSVSTLKIQRTERGDSAVYLCASSVGTNYGYTFGSGTRLTVV.

This clonotype was counted only a few times. The genes are TRBV29-1 and TRBJ1-5; no definite D call. Germline CDR1 reads SQVTM; CDR2 reads ANQGSEA. The CDR3 totals 14 residues. Deletions cut 5 bases from V and 5 bases from J, with 16 bases between. This CDR3 reads CSVSAGFGDQPQHF. The DNA for the CDR3 is TGCAGCGTTAGTGCGGGGTTTGGGGATCAGCCCCAGCATTTT.

In DNA, the CDR3 is TGTGCCAGCAGCTTAGGGGTTGGGGGTGAAGCTTTCTTT. It specifies CASSLGVGGEAFF. V usage is TRBV7-3 and J usage is TRBJ1-1, with D perhaps matching TRBD1 (5 bases). Looked up from germline, CDR1 is SGHTA and CDR2 is FQGTGA. The CDR3 runs to 13 residues. Trimming took 2 bases from V and 7 from J, leaving 11 bases between them.

This clonotype was recorded at least ten times. The V and J genes are TRBV28 and TRBJ2-7; 8 bases agree with TRBD1. V lost 7 bases, J lost 3 bases, and 11 bases stayed unmatched. The germline gives CDR1 MDHEN, CDR2 SYDVKM. This CDR3 is 15 amino acids long. In nucleotides, the CDR3 is TGTGCCAGCACTATAGGATCCAGGGGGCTCTACGAGCAGTACTTC. Amino acids: CASTIGSRGLYEQYF.

J is TRBJ2-7 and V is TRBV6-1, with a tentative D call TRBD1 (6 bases). CDR3 size: 14 residues. Germline V gives CDR1 MNHNS, CDR2 SASEGT. Trimming shortened V by 5 bases and J by 2 bases, and 13 bases separated the two germline ends. DNA for the CDR3: TGTGCCAGCAGTCGGGCCAGGGACACCTACGAGCAGTACTTC. Translation: CASSRARDTYEQYF.

This clonotype was seen ten or more times. This chain joins TRBV25-1 and TRBJ2-7, with D maybe TRBD2 (6 bases). CDR1 and CDR2 from the germline V gene are MGHDK and SYGVNS. The CDR3 is 14 residues long. The V gene lost 5 bases and the J gene lost 7 bases, with 18 bases spanning the gap. The chain's CDR3 is CASSSRDPRGEQYF. The CDR3 nucleotides read TGTGCCAGCAGTAGCAGGGATCCCCGGGGGGAGCAGTACTTC.

This clonotype is labeled medium-sized. The genes are TRBV5-1 and TRBJ2-5; D remains ambiguous. Germline CDR1 and CDR2: SGHRS and YFSETQ. Trimming cost V 0 bases and J 1 base, with 7 bases left between them. This CDR3 contains 14 residues. The CDR3: CASSLAPAQETQYF. DNA for the CDR3: TGCGCCAGCAGCTTGGCCCCAGCCCAAGAGACCCAGTACTTC.

The chain combines TRBV15 with TRBJ2-5; D call uncertain. The J call may not be correct, given that the DNA end is closer to TRBJ2-1. The length of the CDR3 is 12 residues. Germline lookup yields CDR1 LNHNV and CDR2 YYDKDF (reference sequence). The CDR3 DNA reads TGTGCCACCAGCAGAGATTTCAGTGAGCAGTTCTTC. Translated, it gives CATSRDFSEQFF.

The gene calls are TRBV29-1 and TRBJ1-1, with D possibly being TRBD1 (5 bases). Trimming pared 3 bases from V and 4 bases from J, leaving 21 bases between. Germline assignment: CDR1 SQVTM and CDR2 ANQGSEA. The CDR3 is 16 amino acids. CDR3 loop: CSVDGAIGREATEAFF. The CDR3 DNA follows: TGCAGCGTTGATGGGGCCATCGGCAGGGAGGCCACTGAAGCTTTCTTT.

The chain joins TRBV10-3 to TRBJ2-7, with TRBD1 matching 7 bases. This CDR3 has 13 residues. Germline CDR1 and CDR2: ENHRY and SYGVKD. Trimming removed 10 bases from V and 3 bases from J; junction bases left unmatched: 9. The CDR3 DNA is TGTGCCAGCAGGACAGGAGTTGGCTACGAGCAGTACTTC. This gives the protein CASRTGVGYEQYF.

The CDR3 loop is CSAAGDYEQYF. For the CDR3, the DNA is TGCAGTGCCGCCGGGGACTACGAGCAGTACTTC. V usage is TRBV20-1 and J usage is TRBJ2-7, with D perhaps matching TRBD2 (5 bases). This CDR3 is 11 amino acids long. From germline, CDR1 is DFQATT and CDR2 SNEGSKA (reference sequence). V was pared by 6 bases and J by 3 bases, with 9 bases between.

This clonotype was recorded many times. The V gene is TRBV4-1, the J gene TRBJ1-2; tentative D call: TRBD1 (5 bases). This CDR3 spans 15 amino acids. Germline CDR1 and CDR2: MGHRA and YSYEKL. The V gene lost 0 bases and the J gene lost 4 bases, with 12 bases spanning the gap. This CDR3 is CASSQEVGTGYGYTF. CDR3 sequence (DNA): TGCGCCAGCAGCCAAGAGGTCGGGACGGGCTATGGCTACACCTTC.

This clonotype was seen just once. This rearrangement joins TRBV15 to TRBJ1-6, with D possibly TRBD1 on 6 matching bases. V was clipped by 0 bases and J by 5 bases, with 11 bases between them. Germline V gene sequence: CDR1 LNHNV, CDR2 YYDKDF (reference sequence). CDR3 length: 16 residues. Written as DNA, the CDR3 is TGTGCCACCAGCAGAGATACCGGGGGCAATAATTCACCCCTCCACTTT. Encoded protein: CATSRDTGGNNSPLHF.

V gene TRBV5-4 combines with J gene TRBJ2-2, with TRBD2 matching 9 bases. Germline V gene lookup returns CDR1 SGHNT and CDR2 YYREEE (reference sequence). The CDR3 has 13 amino acids. As DNA, the CDR3 is TGTGCTAGAGAGCGGGGGGACACCGGGGAGCTGTTTTTT. Protein sequence: CARERGDTGELFF.

The V gene is TRBV7-2, the J gene TRBJ2-3, with D hard to call. V was shortened by 6 bases and J by 2 bases, with 9 bases between the two germline ends. Germline V gene sequence: CDR1 SGHTA, CDR2 FQGNSA. This CDR3 spans 13 amino acids. CDR3 sequence (DNA): TGTGCCAGCAGTCGTCAGATCACAGATACGCAGTATTTT. This encodes CASSRQITDTQYF.

The chain carries TRBV15 and TRBJ1-2; D is undetermined. CDR3 size: 15 residues. V lost 3 bases to trimming and J lost 7 bases, with 18 bases between them. Looked up from germline, CDR1 is LNHNV and CDR2 is YYDKDF (reference sequence). Here the CDR3 DNA reads TGTGCCACCAGCAGTTTGGGCATGCCTTCTGGTGGCTACACCTTC. It specifies CATSSLGMPSGGYTF.

The chain links TRBV18 to TRBJ1-5, with TRBD1 as a possible D gene (6 bases). The CDR3 is 14 amino acids. V lost 2 bases and J 4 bases, leaving 9 bases between the germline ends. Germline V lookup: CDR1 KGHSH, CDR2 LQKENI. Here the CDR3 reads CASSPGGLNQPQHF. CDR3 nucleotide sequence: TGTGCCAGCTCACCAGGGGGCCTTAATCAGCCCCAGCATTTT.

The CDR3 here is CASSGFNEQFF. The CDR3 DNA is TGTGCCAGCAGCGGGTTCAATGAGCAGTTCTTC. The chain links TRBV13 to TRBJ2-1, with no clear D. V dropped 5 bases and J dropped 6 bases, with 5 bases sitting between them. The germline V gene has CDR1 PRHDT and CDR2 FYEKMQ (reference sequence). The CDR3 has 11 residues.

As concerns this clonotype: The DNA is left out, because the CDR3 cannot be placed on it with certainty; the CDR3 is given as TCRdb lists it. The CDR3 sequence is CASSRQGADYGYTFGSGERETQYF. The chain carries TRBV12-3 or TRBV12-4 and TRBJ2-5; the D call in the table, TRBD1, was not verified against the DNA. The CDR3 has 24 residues if both end residues are counted.

The chain links TRBV7-9 to TRBJ1-3; tentatively, D is TRBD1 (5 bases). V was trimmed by 6 bases and J by 2 bases, leaving 8 bases between them. Germline CDR1 is SEHNR and CDR2 is FQNEAQ (reference sequence). CDR3 size: 13 residues. The CDR3 DNA sequence: TGTGCCAGCAGATCAGGGACTGGAAACACCATATATTTT. The encoded protein is CASRSGTGNTIYF.

Only one count was recorded for this clonotype. This CDR3 reads CASSQAVIMNTEAFF. CDR3 nucleotides: TGTGCCAGCAGCCAAGCCGTTATCATGAACACTGAAGCTTTCTTT. The genes are TRBV14 and TRBJ1-1; no clear D gene. The CDR3 is 15 residues long. The germline V and J ends were trimmed by 1 base and 0 bases, with 9 bases remaining between them. Germline V gives CDR1 SGHDN, CDR2 FVKESK.

This chain connects TRBV19 to TRBJ1-1; D call uncertain. This CDR3 has 13 residues. Germline CDR1 and CDR2: LNHDA and SQIVND (reference sequence). Trimming stripped 4 bases from V and 5 bases from J, with 11 bases between. The CDR3 nucleotides read TGTGCCAGTAGTAGGAGTGTGAGTACTGAAGCTTTCTTT. It is translated as CASSRSVSTEAFF.